This section outlines one T cell receptor (beta chain) sequence together with its context. What antigen it recognizes has not been identified. No base quality values were provided; no much bigger clone lies one nucleotide off. This sample was taken from a study of human T cells and chemical hapten exposure (dated by TCRdb to the early 2020s). Regarding the complete study: For sensitization, 2% DPC in acetone was applied to an approximately 2 cm by approximately 2 cm area of upper inner arm skin. Weekly therapeutic DPC doses were additionally applied to the scalp of patients throughout the approximately 25-week study period. Patch testing was done on the upper back using Finn chambers containing 0.01% DPC, and results were scored after 6 days according to International Contact Dermatitis Research Group standards. The mostly female patient cohort included alopecia areata with under or over 50% scalp involvement, alopecia totalis and alopecia universalis. Libraries were combined into a pool for sequencing, and differences in TCR yield between samples came mainly from small differences in library volumes within the pool. Peripheral blood TCR repertoire changes were tracked in vivo in alopecia patients during primary and secondary sensitization to the hapten diphenylcyclopropenone (DPC). Blood was sampled from patients pre-sensitization (week 0) and at 2, 6 and about 24 weeks after DPC sensitization. Some 29 alopecia patients provided blood for TCR sequencing at one to four time points (pre-sensitization, 2, 6 and 24 weeks).

Here is what the overall study found, with its caveats: After repeated subsampling, the strength of the expansion versus patch-test correlation and the threshold at which it became significant changed. The number of TCRs above 1 in 1000 frequency did not change with DPC sensitization; there was no evidence of global repertoire structure alterations. Compared with pre-sensitization or healthy control sets, expanded TCRs formed significantly more large CDR3 similarity clusters, which is consistent with antigen-driven responses. Patch test score correlated positively with the number of PT1 expanded TCRs, reaching significance at thresholds 8, 16 and 32 but not at 4. Because all patients had alopecia, a presumed autoimmune disease, the immune response of the patients might differ from that of healthy individuals.

The intended sense of this specimen's time point label: patch test 1, 2 weeks after DPC sensitization. Reading the label with the study, this specimen's treatment or condition is: therapeutic diphenylcyclopropenone sensitization with weekly scalp DPC. Blood at each patch-test visit was drawn before the patch test was applied. Eligible patients were aged 18 to 70, diagnosed with alopecia, deemed suitable for DPC therapy, and excluded if pregnant. Unfractionated whole blood was collected in Tempus Blood RNA tubes, and total RNA was extracted from that blood. Libraries were prepared through RACE. TCRdb names NextSeq 500 as the instrument used. During library preparation, unique molecular identifiers were attached to individual cDNA molecules so that TCRs could be counted quantitatively and reproducibly. For every blood RNA sample, sequencing covered both the TCR alpha and TCR beta chains. From the authors' description of their analysis: Samples had a median of roughly 100,000 TCRs, with a range from about 23,224 to 750,000. V, J and CDR3 annotation of the TCR reads was carried out using the Decombinator software suite. For PS versus PT1 abundance plots, all samples were subsampled to the same number of TCRs (28,000). TCRs were defined as expanded if absent before sensitization and observed at least eight times at the 2-week time point. The raw public data were reprocessed by TCRdb itself: fastp quality trimming at Q25, MiXCR clonotype calling, in-frame beta chains only. Each entry is one CDR3 protein sequence, shown with its most common DNA and genes. The V and J calls were determined by TCRdb, not by the authors. This sample has some 340,000 distinct CDR3 sequences in its table, and about 7% of those were observed once. Clones ranked in the top ten supply approximately 8% of the sample.

Looking up the germline V gene yields CDR1 MGHRA and CDR2 YSYEKL. Ends trimmed: V by 3 bases, J by 4 bases; bases unmatched to a gene: 6. Including the terminal cysteine and phenylalanine, the CDR3 comprises 16 residues. Left in the record is the CDR3 DNA by itself, 48 bases read in frame from the first base. The rearranged segments are TRBV4-1 and TRBJ2-1; TRBD2 lines up with 10 middle nucleotides. Source: whole blood, taken in connection with sensitization to the hapten diphenylcyclopropenone (DPC). The sequence derives from a woman aged 18-29 years with alopecia areata. Some clones in this sample may be carry-over from other donors' samples. The CDR3 here reads CASSHQRGGGYNEQFF. The sequenced DNA: TGCGCCAGCAGCCACCAGCGGGGGGGCGGTTACAATGAGCAGTTCTTC.